Listed here are 31 T cell receptor beta chains from one sample, sequenced in a study of spatial heterogeneity in lung cancer. TCRdb itself ran the 5' RACE reads through MiXCR, one entry per CDR3 protein. The repertoire has about 20,000 distinct CDR3 sequences, roughly 15% of them found once; the top ten carry more than 30%. Time point specified: sample taken at primary tumor resection. Study-level results: Intratumoral expanded alpha and beta TCR counts were found to track tumor mutation counts.

For these TCRs, the target antigens are not known. Sequencing used lung tumor tissue, obtained at surgery. The receptors derive from a female donor with early-stage non-small cell lung cancer.

This chain uses TRBV28 with TRBJ2-1, with unresolved D. This CDR3 spans 13 amino acids. V lost 4 bases, J lost 9 bases, and 13 bases lay in between. CDR1 and CDR2 (germline): MDHEN, SYDVKM. CDR3: CASSSRPHTEQFF. The CDR3 bases are TGTGCCAGCAGTTCGCGGCCCCACACTGAGCAGTTCTTC. The full variable domain, completed using reference TRBV28 and TRBJ2-1, is DVKVTQSSRYLVKRTGEKVFLECVQDMDHENMFWYRQDPGLGLRLIYFSYDVKMKEKGDIPEGYSVSREKKERFSLILESASTNQTSMYLCASSSRPHTEQFFGPGTRLTVL.

This clonotype was counted many times. The J gene is TRBJ2-1, the V gene TRBV24-1, with D hard to call. The CDR3 contains 16 residues. CDR1 KGHDR and CDR2 SFDVKD come from the germline V gene. V lost 2 bases and J 7 bases, leaving 17 bases between the germline ends. This CDR3 is CATSDSDRFAFNEQFF. CDR3 bases: TGTGCCACCAGTGATTCCGATAGATTCGCCTTTAATGAGCAGTTCTTC.

This clonotype was seen more than once but under ten times. The rearrangement uses TRBV28 and TRBJ2-7; TRBD2 is a possible D gene (6 bases). Per the germline V gene, CDR1 is MDHEN and CDR2 is SYDVKM. The CDR3 runs to 13 residues. V lost 6 bases and J 6 bases, leaving 15 bases between the germline ends. CDR3 region: CASSPLGAGEQYF. The CDR3 DNA reads as TGTGCCAGCAGCCCCCTTGGAGCGGGCGAGCAGTACTTC.

The sample holds many counts of this clonotype. The chain uses TRBV6-2 or TRBV6-3 and TRBJ2-6; 8 bases map to TRBD1. The CDR3 totals 20 residues. Germline V gives CDR1 MNHEY, CDR2 SVGEGT. The trim removed 2 bases at V and 1 base at J, leaving 13 bases unmatched. CDR3 amino acids: CASSYKRDRTSWSGANVLTF. CDR3 DNA sequence: TGTGCCAGCAGTTACAAAAGGGACAGGACGTCGTGGTCTGGGGCCAACGTCCTGACTTTC.

This clonotype occurred many times. This rearrangement joins TRBV20-1 to TRBJ1-2; 7 bases fit TRBD1. V dropped 6 bases and J dropped 4; count of bases not matched to a gene: 5. Per the germline V gene, CDR1 is DFQATT and CDR2 is SNEGSKA (reference sequence). The CDR3 is 12 amino acids. The CDR3 DNA follows: TGCAGTGCAGGGGACAGAAGCTATGGCTACACCTTC. It translates to CSAGDRSYGYTF.

This clonotype appeared many times. The J gene is TRBJ2-3, the V gene TRBV20-1, with 11 bases that match TRBD2. The CDR3 runs to 16 residues. CDR1 and CDR2 (germline): DFQATT, SNEGSKA (reference sequence). With 0 bases clipped from V and 2 bases from J, the junction kept 4 bases outside the gene matches. The DNA of the CDR3 is TGCAGTGCTAGAGACGGGACTAGCGGTTACACAGATACGCAGTATTTT. Protein sequence: CSARDGTSGYTDTQYF.

The V call is TRBV18, the J call TRBJ2-7, with a weak D call TRBD1 (6 bases). The V and J ends lost 0 bases and 4 bases respectively, with 10 bases between them. The CDR3 extends over 14 amino acids. Germline assignment: CDR1 KGHSH and CDR2 LQKENI. The CDR3 here is CASSPPPGAYEQYF. CDR3 coding DNA: TGTGCCAGCTCACCACCCCCAGGGGCGTACGAGCAGTACTTC.

This clonotype is labeled medium-sized. The rearrangement links TRBV4-2 to TRBJ2-1; TRBD2 matches at 9 bases. After removal of 0 bases from V and 0 bases from J, the junction contained 0 bases not matched to a gene. This CDR3 is built from 16 residues. Germline loops: CDR1 LGHNA, CDR2 YNFKEQ. As DNA, the CDR3 is TGTGCCAGCAGCCAAGAAGCGGGGGGCTCCTACAATGAGCAGTTCTTC. It codes for CASSQEAGGSYNEQFF.

This chain uses TRBV29-1 with TRBJ2-2; 8 bases align to TRBD2. The CDR3 is 16 residues long. V was clipped by 6 bases and J by 6 bases; unmatched bases: 15. CDR1 is SQVTM and CDR2 is ANQGSEA in the germline V gene. CDR3 DNA: TGCAGCGTAACAGTAGCGGGATCGATTGGTGCCGGGGAGCTGTTTTTT. It encodes CSVTVAGSIGAGELFF.

Points on this clonotype: A read error is possible here, since a much larger clone lies one base away. The chain couples TRBV20-1 to TRBJ2-3, with D uncertain. V lost 5 bases to trimming and J lost 10 bases, with 10 bases between them. Germline CDR1 DFQATT, CDR2 SNEGSKA (reference sequence). CDR3 size: 10 residues. CDR3 region: CSAATYSQYF. The CDR3, as DNA: TGCAGTGCTGCCACTTATTCGCAGTATTTT.

The chain combines TRBV4-1 with TRBJ2-2, with D tentatively TRBD2 (6 bases). CDR1 and CDR2 from the germline V gene are MGHRA and YSYEKL. V dropped 6 bases and J dropped 2 bases, with 16 bases sitting between them. The CDR3 has 16 residues. This chain's CDR3 is CASREVLAPNTGELFF. The CDR3 DNA reads as TGCGCCAGCAGAGAAGTCCTAGCGCCCAACACCGGGGAGCTGTTTTTT.

This clonotype has at least ten counts. V gene TRBV2 combines with J gene TRBJ2-5; D gene unclear. V lost 1 base and J lost 7, with 7 bases in between. CDR1 is SNHLY, CDR2 FYNNEI, per germline. This CDR3 is 12 amino acids long. The DNA of the CDR3 is TGTGCCAGCAGTGAAGGGGCTGTGACCCAGTACTTC. Translated, it gives CASSEGAVTQYF.

This clonotype was seen at least ten times. This rearrangement joins TRBV12-5 to TRBJ2-1; a possible D gene is TRBD1 (6 bases). Germline assignment: CDR1 LGHNT and CDR2 FRNRAP. The CDR3 sequence is 17 residues long. The V end lost 5 bases, the J end lost 9 bases, and 26 bases lay between the germline ends. This chain's CDR3 is CASGTLEGGRPGSEQFF. CDR3 bases: TGTGCTAGTGGTACCCTCGAAGGGGGTCGCCCGGGGAGTGAGCAGTTCTTC.

The sample holds many counts of this clonotype. This sequence joins TRBV7-9 and TRBJ1-2; D remains ambiguous. Germline V gives CDR1 SEHNR, CDR2 FQNEAQ (reference sequence). Trimming cost V 6 bases and J 4 bases, with 15 bases left between them. The length of the CDR3 is 14 residues. CDR3 amino acids: CASSESRITYGYTF. The CDR3 DNA reads as TGTGCCAGCAGTGAGAGCAGGATTACCTATGGCTACACCTTC. Filled out from reference TRBV7-9 and TRBJ1-2, the complete variable domain reads DTGVSQNPRHKITKRGQNVTFRCDPISEHNRLYWYRQTLGQGPEFLTYFQNEAQLEKSRLLSDRFSAERPKGSFSTLEIQRTEQGDSAMYLCASSESRITYGYTFGSGTRLTVV.

The CDR3 DNA sequence: TGTGCCAGCTCACCCGGGAAGGGGGTCGCCCCCTACGAGCAGTACTTC. Protein: CASSPGKGVAPYEQYF. The V call is TRBV18, the J call TRBJ2-7; possible D gene TRBD1, 6 bases. The germline V and J ends were trimmed by 3 bases and 2 bases, with 17 bases remaining between them. This CDR3 is built from 16 residues. Germline CDR1 KGHSH, CDR2 LQKENI.

The CDR3 here is CSASPGLAYEQYF. The DNA of the CDR3 is TGCAGTGCTAGTCCGGGACTAGCCTACGAGCAGTACTTC. This chain uses TRBV20-1 with TRBJ2-7, with 8 bases matching TRBD2. V gave up 3 bases and J gave up 2 bases; unmatched junction bases: 3. The CDR3 is 13 residues long. The germline V gene has CDR1 DFQATT and CDR2 SNEGSKA (reference sequence).

V usage is TRBV6-5 and J usage is TRBJ2-7, with 11 bases identical to TRBD2. Trimming at V came to 4 bases and at J to 4 bases, leaving 9 bases not matched to a gene. Germline V gives CDR1 MNHEY, CDR2 SVGAGI. The CDR3 runs to 16 residues. CDR3 residues: CASSSYPSGRRYEQYF. The CDR3, as DNA: TGTGCCAGCAGTTCGTACCCTAGCGGGAGGAGATACGAGCAGTACTTC.

Of note for this clonotype: This sequence may be a read error, since a much larger clone differs from it by one base. J is TRBJ2-1 and V is TRBV29-1; 8 bases fit TRBD1. CDR1 SQVTM and CDR2 ANQGSEA come from the germline V gene. This CDR3 is built from 14 residues. V shed 7 bases, J shed 0 bases, and the junction held 5 bases outside the gene matches. The CDR3 reads CSAPDRVSYNEQFF. CDR3 in DNA: TGCAGCGCCCCGGACAGGGTCTCCTACAATGAGCAGTTCTTC.

The sample holds many counts of this clonotype. The CDR3 loop is CASSLNSGQNEKLFF. CDR3 DNA: TGTGCCAGCAGCTTAAATTCCGGACAGAATGAAAAACTGTTTTTT. The chain uses TRBV7-3 and TRBJ1-4; the D gene is possibly TRBD1 (6 bases). Germline V lookup: CDR1 SGHTA, CDR2 FQGTGA. The germline V and J ends were trimmed by 1 base and 5 bases, with 11 bases remaining between them. This CDR3 is 15 amino acids long.

This sequence joins TRBV28 and TRBJ2-7, with 8 bases identical to TRBD1. The CDR3 consists of 15 residues. The germline V gene encodes CDR1 MDHEN and CDR2 SYDVKM. V lost 3 bases and J lost 5; bases outside the gene matches: 9. Written as DNA, the CDR3 is TGTGCCAGCAGTTTGGACAGGGCCCTAGCTGACGAGCAGTACTTC. Translating it yields CASSLDRALADEQYF.

This clonotype was seen more than once but under ten times. The CDR3 reads CASSALAGGDTQYF. DNA of the CDR3: TGTGCCAGCAGTGCGCTAGCGGGAGGGGATACGCAGTATTTT. The chain carries TRBV6-1 and TRBJ2-3; 12 bases match TRBD2. Losses at the gene ends were 4 bases for V and 6 bases for J; bases not matched to a gene: 2. From germline, CDR1 is MNHNS and CDR2 SASEGT. The CDR3 is made up of 14 amino acids.

This clonotype is a singleton in its sample. The chain is built from TRBV20-1 and TRBJ2-1, with 9 bases identical to TRBD2. CDR3 length: 14 amino acids. V gave up 6 bases and J gave up 12 bases; unmatched junction bases: 15. The germline V gene has CDR1 DFQATT and CDR2 SNEGSKA (reference sequence). The CDR3, as DNA: TGCAGTGCCAGCCGGGCGGGAGGGCTGTCGGGGCAGTTCTTC. It is translated as CSASRAGGLSGQFF.

By sample share, this clonotype is medium-sized. The rearrangement uses TRBV20-1 and TRBJ1-4, with TRBD1 matching over 9 bases. The trim removed 5 bases at V and 2 bases at J, leaving 3 bases unmatched. The CDR3 is made up of 14 amino acids. Germline V lookup: CDR1 DFQATT, CDR2 SNEGSKA (reference sequence). DNA for the CDR3: TGCAGTGCTTTACAGGGGGCGACTAATGAAAAACTGTTTTTT. This codes for CSALQGATNEKLFF.

In its sample, this clonotype ranks as medium-sized. V gene TRBV7-9 combines with J gene TRBJ2-5; no reliable D call. The ends were cut back, 8 bases at V and 2 bases at J, with 6 bases in the middle. CDR3 length: 11 residues. Germline CDR1 SEHNR, CDR2 FQNEAQ (reference sequence). The CDR3 nucleotides read TGTGCCAGCTCACCACAAGAGACCCAGTACTTC. Amino acid sequence: CASSPQETQYF.

This chain uses TRBV3-1 with TRBJ2-7; D is uncertain. Germline CDR1 LGHDT, CDR2 YNNKEL (reference sequence). Between the trimmed V and J ends, which lost 4 bases and 6 bases, there was a span of 10 bases. CDR3 size: 12 residues. The DNA of the CDR3 is TGTGCCAGCAGCCGCCGATGGGGCGAGCAGTACTTC. The encoded protein is CASSRRWGEQYF.

V gene TRBV29-1 combines with J gene TRBJ2-2; a weak D match, TRBD1 (7 bases). Trimming removed 7 bases at V and 7 bases at J, with 16 bases between. Germline V gene sequence: CDR1 SQVTM, CDR2 ANQGSEA. CDR3 size: 13 residues. CDR3 in amino acids: CSGRGASGGELFF. The CDR3, as DNA: TGCAGCGGCAGGGGGGCTTCGGGCGGGGAGCTGTTTTTT.

This clonotype was observed many times. The rearrangement links TRBV4-1 to TRBJ2-3, with a weak D call TRBD1 (5 bases). Germline CDR1 MGHRA, CDR2 YSYEKL. The V end was cut by 5 bases, the J end by 2 bases, with 11 bases between. This CDR3 is 14 amino acids long. The CDR3 here is CASSVLGHTDTQYF. The DNA for the CDR3 is TGCGCCAGCAGCGTGCTGGGGCACACAGATACGCAGTATTTT.

This clonotype has only a few counts. The genes are TRBV10-3 and TRBJ2-7; D perhaps matches TRBD1 (6 bases). The V gene's germline CDR1 is ENHRY and CDR2 SYGVKD. The CDR3 is 13 amino acids. Trimming removed 10 bases from V and 2 bases from J, with 15 bases in between. Here the CDR3 reads CATSQGSTYEQYF. The CDR3 DNA follows: TGTGCCACGTCACAGGGCTCGACCTACGAGCAGTACTTC.

This clonotype turned up a few times. V gene TRBV5-5 combines with J gene TRBJ2-5; D is ambiguous. This CDR3 comprises 15 residues. Trimming pared 0 bases from V and 3 bases from J, leaving 12 bases between. The germline gives CDR1 SGHKS, CDR2 YYEKEE (reference sequence). The CDR3 loop is CASSLVGRWEETQYF. The CDR3 DNA is TGTGCCAGCAGCTTGGTAGGACGCTGGGAAGAGACCCAGTACTTC.

There are a few counts of this clonotype. Germline and junction disagree at one end, which may indicate a read error. The chain has TRBV20-1 and TRBJ2-1, with D tentatively TRBD2 (5 bases). The CDR3 has 11 amino acids. Per germline, CDR1 DFQATT and CDR2 SNEGSKA (reference sequence). In DNA, the CDR3 is TGTTCCGGGAACACATACAATGAGCAGTTCTTC. This gives the protein CSGNTYNEQFF.

In this sample, this clonotype is medium-sized. The chain has TRBV6-6 and TRBJ2-1; D may be TRBD2 (7 bases). Germline V gene lookup returns CDR1 MNHNY and CDR2 SVGAGI (reference sequence). The CDR3 consists of 15 residues. Trimming left V 0 bases short and J 9 bases short, with 15 bases between. The CDR3 here is CASSYSGGGAGEQFF. CDR3 sequence (DNA): TGTGCCAGCAGTTACTCTGGGGGGGGGGCCGGTGAGCAGTTCTTC.